The 15 T cell receptor beta chains below were found in one sample sequenced in a study of OX40 agonist ivuxolimab in advanced cancers. Data came from immunoSEQ multiplex PCR; TCRdb stores just in-frame clones and leaves some out. The sample lists about 70,000 clones; roughly nine tenths were seen once. Sequenced material: CD4+ or CD8+ T cells sorted from blood, taken in a trial of the OX40 agonist ivuxolimab. The receptors originated from an adult with an advanced solid tumor such as melanoma, head and neck, liver or kidney cancer.

The chain employs TRBV28 and TRBJ1-5; TRBD1 might be the D (6 bases). With 3 bases removed from V and 9 bases from J, the gap between germline ends came to 12 bases. This CDR3 is 13 amino acids long. CDR1 and CDR2 from the germline V gene are MDHEN and SYDVKM. In DNA, the CDR3 is TGTGCCAGCAGTTTGCCCCAGGGGCGGCCCCAGCATTTT. As protein: CASSLPQGRPQHF.

The chain recombines TRBV5-1 with TRBJ1-1; TRBD1 agrees at 8 bases. The V segment lost 0 bases and the J segment 2 bases; nucleotides outside the gene matches: 3. The CDR3 totals 15 residues. Germline V gives CDR1 SGHRS, CDR2 YFSETQ. CDR3 in DNA: TGCGCCAGCAGCTTGGTTGGGACAGGCAACACTGAAGCTTTCTTT. Translation: CASSLVGTGNTEAFF.

This chain uses TRBV19 with TRBJ1-3; 11 bases match TRBD1. The CDR3 is 17 amino acids. CDR1 is LNHDA, CDR2 SQIVND, per germline (reference sequence). With V trimmed by 2 bases and J by 0 bases, 3 bases remained unmatched. The CDR3 loop reads CASSISGTGGSGNTIYF. DNA of the CDR3: TGTGCCAGTAGTATATCCGGGACAGGGGGCTCTGGAAACACCATATATTTT. Drawing the rest from reference TRBV19 and TRBJ1-3, the complete variable domain is DGGITQSPKYLFRKEGQNVTLSCEQNLNHDAMYWYRQDPGQGLRLIYYSQIVNDFQKGDIAEGYSVSREKKESFPLTVTSAQKNPTAFYLCASSISGTGGSGNTIYFGEGSWLTVV.

J is TRBJ1-5 and V is TRBV2; D gene unclear. V shed 4 bases and J shed 5 bases, with 9 bases lying between them. This CDR3 spans 13 amino acids. CDR1 and CDR2 (germline): SNHLY, FYNNEI. CDR3 loop: CASSGAPYQPQHF. Written as DNA, the CDR3 is TGTGCCAGCAGTGGTGCCCCTTATCAGCCCCAGCATTTT.

The chain couples TRBV28 to TRBJ1-2; 7 nucleotides agree with TRBD1. The V segment lost 2 bases and the J segment 7 bases; nucleotides outside the gene matches: 7. This CDR3 has 14 residues. Germline CDR1 MDHEN, CDR2 SYDVKM. The DNA of the CDR3 is TGTGCCAGCAGTTTAGTGTCGCAGGGGGGTGGCTACACCTTC. Its translation: CASSLVSQGGGYTF.

V gene TRBV19 combines with J gene TRBJ1-2; D ambiguous. The CDR3 has 14 residues. The germline V gene encodes CDR1 LNHDA and CDR2 SQIVND (reference sequence). V was cut by 3 bases and J by 7 bases, with 15 bases left in between. The CDR3 region is CASSIGTDVGGYTF. Written as DNA, the CDR3 is TGTGCCAGTAGTATCGGTACGGATGTTGGTGGCTACACCTTC.

V is TRBV19 and J is TRBJ1-5, with TRBD1 matching 7 bases. Germline values: CDR1 LNHDA, CDR2 SQIVND (reference sequence). Trimming took 3 bases from V and 3 from J; bases not matched to a gene: 5. The CDR3 consists of 15 residues. The CDR3 reads CASSMSGTVNQPQHF. For the CDR3, the DNA is TGTGCCAGTAGTATGAGTGGGACAGTCAATCAGCCCCAGCATTTT.

The V and J genes are TRBV6-1 and TRBJ2-2; possibly TRBD1 or TRBD2 for D (5 bases each). V lost 8 bases, J lost 3 bases, and 13 bases lay in between. The CDR3 extends over 14 amino acids. The germline V gene encodes CDR1 MNHNS and CDR2 SASEGT. The CDR3 protein is CASRAGTDTGELFF. In DNA form, the CDR3 reads TGTGCCAGCCGCGCCGGGACGGACACCGGGGAGCTGTTTTTT.

This chain uses TRBV30 with TRBJ2-2, with D uncertain. V was clipped by 4 bases and J by 2 bases, with 8 bases between them. The CDR3 consists of 13 residues. CDR1 is GTSNPN and CDR2 is SVGIG in the germline V gene (reference sequence). The CDR3 region has the DNA TGTGCCTGGATTGAGTCAAACACCGGGGAGCTGTTTTTT. Its translation: CAWIESNTGELFF.

V and J are TRBV4-2 and TRBJ1-1, with a possible D match to TRBD1 (5 bases). The germline CDR1 and CDR2 sequences are LGHNA and YNFKEQ. V dropped 1 base and J dropped 4 bases, with 13 bases sitting between them. The CDR3 has 15 amino acids. As DNA, the CDR3 is TGTGCCAGCAGCCAAGGCTCTGGGGGACCCACTGAAGCTTTCTTT. It yields the protein CASSQGSGGPTEAFF.

The V gene is TRBV6-1, the J gene TRBJ1-5; D is possibly TRBD1 (6 bases). The CDR3 contains 16 residues. CDR1 and CDR2 (germline): MNHNS, SASEGT. The V end lost 1 base, the J end lost 6 bases, and 16 bases lay between the germline ends. CDR3 nucleotide sequence: TGTGCCAGCAGTGAAGGAGTACAGGGATTGGGTCAGCCCCAGCATTTT. This sequence encodes CASSEGVQGLGQPQHF.

The genes are TRBV11-2 and TRBJ1-1; D gene ambiguous. The germline V gene has CDR1 SGHAT and CDR2 FQNNGV. V lost 5 bases and J 1 base, leaving 17 bases between the germline ends. CDR3 length: 16 residues. The CDR3 sequence is CASSPVSGFPNTEAFF. CDR3 DNA: TGTGCCAGCAGCCCCGTCTCGGGGTTTCCGAACACTGAAGCTTTCTTT.

A single count supports this clone. This chain joins TRBV5-1 and TRBJ2-5; D may be TRBD2 (5 bases). The CDR3 extends over 13 amino acids. V lost 2 bases and J lost 4, with 9 bases in between. Per the germline V gene, CDR1 is SGHRS and CDR2 is YFSETQ. The CDR3 DNA sequence: TGCGCCAGCAGCTTTCGGGGAACAGAGACCCAGTACTTC. This encodes CASSFRGTETQYF. Filled out from reference TRBV5-1 and TRBJ2-5, the complete variable domain reads KAGVTQTPRYLIKTRGQQVTLSCSPISGHRSVSWYQQTPGQGLQFLFEYFSETQRNKGNFPGRFSGRQFSNSRSEMNVSTLELGDSALYLCASSFRGTETQYFGPGTRLLVL.

The chain links TRBV7-9 to TRBJ2-7, with 9 nucleotides matching TRBD2. The CDR3 loop spans 15 amino acids. The V segment lost 1 base and the J segment 2 bases; nucleotides outside the gene matches: 3. CDR1 is SEHNR, CDR2 FQNEAQ, per germline (reference sequence). The CDR3 here is CASSLEGLAAYEQYF. The CDR3 coding sequence is TGTGCCAGCAGCTTAGAGGGACTAGCCGCCTACGAGCAGTACTTC.

The rearrangement joins TRBV2 to TRBJ2-3; no firm D call. The CDR3 is made up of 17 amino acids. Trimming took 6 bases from V and 1 from J, leaving 20 bases between them. The germline V gene encodes CDR1 SNHLY and CDR2 FYNNEI. The CDR3 DNA reads as TGTGCCAGCAGAAGGATTGGTGGCGGATCTGGCACAGATACGCAGTATTTT. Translated, it gives CASRRIGGGSGTDTQYF.